This record looks at one TCR beta chain sequence and its context. Antigen specificity is unknown. The CDR3 extends over 14 amino acids. V shed 5 bases and J shed 6 bases, with 14 bases lying between them. Germline CDR1 SEHNR, CDR2 FQNEAQ (reference sequence). One entry per CDR3 protein results from TCRdb running MiXCR on the RT-PCR reads. The sample shows 450,000 to 500,000 distinct CDR3 sequences, about 10% of them seen only once. These data originate in a study of response to subunit inactivated influenza vaccine. Notes on the study in general: Authors suggested each seasonal influenza vaccination recruits few new T cells.

The source was PBMCs from blood, collected roughly 46 days after vaccination. The V gene is TRBV7-9, the J gene TRBJ1-5; D not resolved. The receptor was isolated from a man aged 50 to 60 who received an inactivated influenza vaccine. CDR3 sequence reads: CASSEPGVGQPQHF. For the CDR3, the DNA is TGTGCCAGCAGCGAACCAGGTGTAGGTCAGCCCCAGCATTTT.